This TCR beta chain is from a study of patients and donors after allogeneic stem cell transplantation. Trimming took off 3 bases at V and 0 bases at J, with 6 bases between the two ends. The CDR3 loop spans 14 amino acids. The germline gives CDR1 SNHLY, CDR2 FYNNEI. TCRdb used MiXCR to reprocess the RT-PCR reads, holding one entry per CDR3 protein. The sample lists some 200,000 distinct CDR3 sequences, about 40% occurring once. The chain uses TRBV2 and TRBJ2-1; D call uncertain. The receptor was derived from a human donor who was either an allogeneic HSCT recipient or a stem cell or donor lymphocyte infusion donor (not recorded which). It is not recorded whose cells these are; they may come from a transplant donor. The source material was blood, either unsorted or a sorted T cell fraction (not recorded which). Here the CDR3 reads CASSEASSYNEQFF. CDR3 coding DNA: TGTGCCAGCAGTGAGGCGAGCTCCTACAATGAGCAGTTCTTC.